These 27 T cell receptor beta chains were sequenced from one sample in a study of spatial heterogeneity in lung cancer (dated by TCRdb to between 2019 and 2020). What the work shows at the level of the full study, not this receptor alone: The number of expanded intratumoral alpha and beta TCRs correlated with the tumor nonsynonymous mutation count.

In light of the paper, this sample's time point label describes: sample taken at primary tumor resection. No antigen is known for these receptors. Libraries came from 5' RACE. Data came from a NextSeq 500. TCRdb passed the public sequencing reads through fastp at Q25 and MiXCR, retaining productive beta sequences. Every entry covers one CDR3 protein and lists the most common genes and DNA from its rows. For this sample the table gives 3,300 or so distinct CDR3 sequences, of which over 8% were detected only once. Of the sample, 9.5% to 11% falls within the top ten clones. Sequenced here: lung tumor tissue, sampled at surgery. These receptor sequences come from a male donor with early-stage non-small cell lung cancer.

The J gene is TRBJ1-5, the V gene TRBV10-3; D might be TRBD1 (6 bases). The germline CDR1 and CDR2 sequences are ENHRY and SYGVKD. Trimming pared 2 bases from V and 5 bases from J, leaving 16 bases between. CDR3 size: 16 residues. CDR3 sequence (DNA): TGTGCCATCAGTGAGCGGGGGCTGCCCGGAGATCAGCCCCAGCATTTT. This encodes CAISERGLPGDQPQHF.

In its sample, this clonotype ranks as medium-sized. The chain has TRBV5-1 and TRBJ2-1, with D perhaps matching TRBD2 (6 bases). V lost 1 base, J lost 2 bases, and 10 bases lay in between. The germline V gene has CDR1 SGHRS and CDR2 YFSETQ. The CDR3 extends over 15 amino acids. Written as DNA, the CDR3 is TGCGCCAGCAGCTTGACGGGAGAAACCTACAATGAGCAGTTCTTC. This gives the protein CASSLTGETYNEQFF.

This clonotype was observed a handful of times. The chain combines TRBV27 with TRBJ1-2; perhaps TRBD1 as D (5 bases). The germline CDR1 and CDR2 sequences are MNHEY and SMNVEV (reference sequence). Trimming removed 5 bases from V and 7 bases from J, with 14 bases in between. This CDR3 contains 13 residues. The CDR3 coding sequence is TGTGCCAGCAGTCTCGCCGGGACTGGTGGCTACACCTTC. As protein: CASSLAGTGGYTF.

Sample share makes this clonotype medium-sized (0.01 to 0.1%). The J gene is TRBJ2-5, the V gene TRBV27; D gene ambiguous. Germline-derived CDR1 and CDR2 are MNHEY and SMNVEV (reference sequence). This CDR3 has 12 residues. The V gene lost 6 bases and the J gene lost 7 bases, with 12 bases spanning the gap. CDR3 sequence reads: CASRDGSGTQYF. The CDR3 coding sequence is TGTGCCAGCAGAGACGGGTCGGGGACCCAGTACTTC.

Judged by abundance, this clonotype is medium-sized. The chain combines TRBV10-2 with TRBJ2-4; the D gene is possibly TRBD2 (6 bases). Trimming shortened V by 2 bases and J by 0 bases, and 11 bases separated the two germline ends. Germline values: CDR1 WSHSY, CDR2 SAAADI. The CDR3 is made up of 16 amino acids. CDR3 sequence: CASSEGRERAKNIQYF. The CDR3 bases are TGCGCCAGCAGTGAGGGACGGGAGAGAGCCAAAAACATTCAGTACTTC.

This clonotype was detected ten times or more. This chain joins TRBV12-3 or TRBV12-4 and TRBJ1-6; 9 nucleotides match TRBD1. V was clipped by 5 bases and J by 7 bases; unmatched bases: 9. The CDR3 runs to 16 residues. CDR3 sequence: CASSTLGQGMNSPLHF. The DNA for the CDR3 is TGTGCCAGCAGTACTCTGGGACAGGGAATGAATTCACCCCTCCACTTT.

As for this clonotype: A clone one base away is much larger, so this may be a read error. The J gene is TRBJ1-6, the V gene TRBV6-5, with D possibly matching TRBD1 (5 bases). This CDR3 comprises 16 residues. The V end was cut by 5 bases, the J end by 10 bases, with 21 bases between. From germline, CDR1 is MNHEY and CDR2 SVGAGI. CDR3 in DNA: TGTGCCAGCAGTCTTATTATCCACCAGGGAGGATCACCCCTCCACTTT. As protein: CASSLIIHQGGSPLHF.

The chain is built from TRBV2 and TRBJ2-3, with D perhaps matching TRBD1 or TRBD2 (6 bases each). Germline CDR1 and CDR2: SNHLY and FYNNEI. V was clipped by 6 bases and J by 6 bases, with 19 bases between them. The CDR3 contains 15 residues. The CDR3 spells CASSGGGPATDTQYF. CDR3 nucleotide sequence: TGTGCCAGCAGCGGAGGGGGACCGGCGACGGATACGCAGTATTTT.

This rearrangement joins TRBV5-6 to TRBJ2-5; D not certain. Germline lookup yields CDR1 SGHDT and CDR2 YYEEEE. Trimming cost V 1 base and J 2 bases, with 9 bases left between them. The CDR3 runs to 14 residues. The chain's CDR3 is CASSLRTPQETQYF. DNA of the CDR3: TGTGCCAGCAGCTTGAGGACCCCTCAAGAGACCCAGTACTTC.

This clonotype has at least ten counts. The DNA of the CDR3 is TGTGCCAGCAGAAGGCAGGGTACCTACGAGCAGTACTTC. Encoded protein: CASRRQGTYEQYF. The rearrangement links TRBV28 to TRBJ2-7; D is possibly TRBD1 (5 bases). V was clipped by 6 bases and J by 2 bases, with 11 bases between them. This CDR3 spans 13 amino acids. Looked up from germline, CDR1 is MDHEN and CDR2 is SYDVKM.

The gene calls are TRBV20-1 and TRBJ2-2; 7 nucleotides match TRBD2. J lost 3 bases, V lost 0 bases, and 7 bases had no gene match. CDR3 length equals 16 residues. Germline V gene lookup returns CDR1 DFQATT and CDR2 SNEGSKA (reference sequence). The DNA of the CDR3 is TGCAGTGCTAGAGATCGGTCACGGGGGGACACCGGGGAGCTGTTTTTT. Protein product: CSARDRSRGDTGELFF.

This clonotype is medium-sized. The chain has TRBV6-2 or TRBV6-3 and TRBJ2-5; 7 bases agree with TRBD2. Per the germline V gene, CDR1 is MNHEY and CDR2 is SVGEGT. CDR3 length: 14 residues. Germline trimming cut 8 bases from V and 1 base from J; bases unmatched to any gene: 7. The CDR3 DNA reads TGTGCCAGCGTCCGGCGGGGGAGCCAAGAGACCCAGTACTTC. This gives the protein CASVRRGSQETQYF.

This clonotype was observed at least ten times. CDR3 region: CASSLSGGANIQYF. CDR3 DNA sequence: TGTGCCAGCAGTTTATCAGGCGGTGCTAACATTCAGTACTTC. This rearrangement joins TRBV28 to TRBJ2-4; D gene ambiguous. With 1 base removed from V and 7 bases from J, the gap between germline ends came to 11 bases. Germline assignment: CDR1 MDHEN and CDR2 SYDVKM. The CDR3 contains 14 residues.

This clonotype is categorized as medium-sized. This rearrangement joins TRBV7-9 to TRBJ2-1; D not resolved. This CDR3 is built from 14 residues. Trimming took 6 bases from V and 10 from J, leaving 19 bases between them. The germline CDR1 and CDR2 sequences are SEHNR and FQNEAQ (reference sequence). The CDR3 DNA reads TGTGCCAGCAGTCCAGTTATAGGCCCACTAGAGCAGTTCTTC. Translation gives CASSPVIGPLEQFF.

The table lists this clonotype with a few counts. The chain carries TRBV28 and TRBJ2-7, with a weak D call TRBD2 (6 bases). V was cut by 7 bases and J by 9 bases, with 19 bases left in between. Germline V CDR1 and CDR2: MDHEN, SYDVKM. The CDR3 covers 13 residues. In nucleotides, the CDR3 is TGTGCCAGCATCCCCGGGGGAAAACCGTCGCAGTACTTC. It translates to CASIPGGKPSQYF.

The rearrangement links TRBV20-1 to TRBJ2-5, with D possibly called TRBD1 or TRBD2 (5 bases each). V was clipped by 6 bases and J by 2 bases, with 16 bases between them. Germline loops: CDR1 DFQATT, CDR2 SNEGSKA (reference sequence). The CDR3 extends over 14 amino acids. Written as DNA, the CDR3 is TGCAGTGCCTTACCGGGGCAGAGTCAAGAGACCCAGTACTTC. Residues: CSALPGQSQETQYF.

This clonotype was observed many times. DNA for the CDR3: TGTGCCAGCAGCTTAGGACGGGGGGGCCGGGTTGAGCAGTTCTTC. This encodes CASSLGRGGRVEQFF. The rearrangement joins TRBV11-2 to TRBJ2-1; 8 bases are a match to TRBD2. Trimming removed 1 base from V and 9 bases from J; junction bases left unmatched: 8. Germline lookup yields CDR1 SGHAT and CDR2 FQNNGV. The CDR3 loop spans 15 amino acids.

Ten or more counts support this clonotype. The gene calls are TRBV14 and TRBJ1-1; D ambiguous. CDR3 length: 12 amino acids. CDR1 is SGHDN, CDR2 FVKESK, per germline. V lost 0 bases to trimming and J lost 4 bases, with 3 bases between them. Here the CDR3 DNA reads TGTGCCAGCAGCCAAGATCGCACTGAAGCTTTCTTT. It encodes CASSQDRTEAFF.

In its sample, this clonotype ranks as medium-sized. The rearrangement links TRBV27 to TRBJ2-3, with 9 bases identical to TRBD1. The trim removed 2 bases at V and 4 bases at J, leaving 7 bases unmatched. Germline V gene lookup returns CDR1 MNHEY and CDR2 SMNVEV (reference sequence). This CDR3 has 16 residues. The CDR3 loop is CASSLLGQGVADTQYF. CDR3 nucleotides: TGTGCCAGCAGTTTACTGGGACAGGGAGTCGCAGATACGCAGTATTTT.

This clonotype is medium-sized. This chain's CDR3 is CSARGEVGTDTQYF. CDR3 sequence (DNA): TGCAGTGCTAGGGGGGAGGTGGGCACAGATACGCAGTATTTT. J is TRBJ2-3 and V is TRBV20-1; D may be TRBD2 (6 bases). Germline-derived CDR1 and CDR2 are DFQATT and SNEGSKA (reference sequence). V shed 3 bases and J shed 1 base, with 11 bases lying between them. The CDR3 contains 14 residues.

By frequency in the sample, this clonotype is medium-sized (0.01 to 0.1%). This chain joins TRBV12-3 or TRBV12-4 and TRBJ1-3, with 9 nucleotides matching TRBD1. The CDR3 is 14 residues long. J lost 4 bases, V lost 10 bases, and 8 bases had no gene match. The CDR3 region has the DNA TGTGCCACCTTTGGGACAGGGTACGGAAACACCATATATTTT. Translating it yields CATFGTGYGNTIYF.

In its sample, this clonotype ranks as medium-sized (0.01 to 0.1%). The chain combines TRBV5-1 with TRBJ2-5, with 7 bases identical to TRBD2. The CDR3 is made up of 14 amino acids. V shed 3 bases and J 0 bases; nucleotides not matched to a gene: 2. Germline lookup yields CDR1 SGHRS and CDR2 YFSETQ. Here the CDR3 reads CASSWGGNQETQYF. The CDR3 DNA follows: TGCGCCAGCAGCTGGGGGGGGAACCAAGAGACCCAGTACTTC.

This clonotype ranks as medium-sized. The chain uses TRBV19 and TRBJ2-3; D not certain. The germline V gene encodes CDR1 LNHDA and CDR2 SQIVND (reference sequence). The CDR3 extends over 13 amino acids. Trimming pared 5 bases from V and 3 bases from J, leaving 9 bases between. CDR3 DNA: TGTGCCAGTAGTCCGGCTCTGACAGATACGCAGTATTTT. As protein: CASSPALTDTQYF.

This clonotype is classed as medium-sized. V gene TRBV28 combines with J gene TRBJ1-4; D unclear. This CDR3 is 13 amino acids long. V was clipped by 8 bases and J by 5 bases, with 12 bases between them. From germline, CDR1 is MDHEN and CDR2 SYDVKM. CDR3 region: CASSGELNEKLFF. CDR3 coding DNA: TGTGCCAGCTCCGGGGAGTTGAATGAAAAACTGTTTTTT.

This clonotype ranks as medium-sized (0.01 to 0.1%). The chain uses TRBV7-9 and TRBJ2-5; D assignment may be TRBD1 or TRBD2 (6 bases each). Germline V gene data show CDR1 as SEHNR and CDR2 as FQNEAQ (reference sequence). The CDR3 extends over 13 amino acids. The V end lost 7 bases, the J end lost 5 bases, and 14 bases lay between the germline ends. The CDR3 DNA reads as TGTGCCAGCAACAAAGGGGGGCGGGAGACCCAGTACTTC. Amino acid sequence: CASNKGGRETQYF.

V and J are TRBV7-2 and TRBJ2-1; the D gene is possibly TRBD2 (5 bases). The germline CDR1 and CDR2 sequences are SGHTA and FQGNSA. The V end lost 3 bases, the J end lost 6 bases, and 9 bases lay between the germline ends. The CDR3 spans 13 residues. The CDR3 spells CASSFPGGNEQFF. In DNA form, the CDR3 reads TGTGCCAGCAGCTTCCCCGGAGGCAATGAGCAGTTCTTC. The complete variable domain, with remaining parts taken from reference TRBV7-2 and TRBJ2-1, reads GAGVSQSPSNKVTEKGKDVELRCDPISGHTALYWYRQSLGQGLEFLIYFQGNSAPDKSGLPSDRFSAERTGGSVSTLTIQRTQQEDSAVYLCASSFPGGNEQFFGPGTRLTVL.

This clonotype turned up a few times. The rearrangement links TRBV28 to TRBJ2-1; maybe TRBD1 (6 bases). The CDR3 has 15 amino acids. The V end lost 6 bases, the J end lost 0 bases, and 12 bases lay between the germline ends. Germline V gives CDR1 MDHEN, CDR2 SYDVKM. The CDR3 reads CASRVQGPSYNEQFF. CDR3 nucleotides: TGTGCCAGCAGGGTACAGGGACCCTCCTACAATGAGCAGTTCTTC.